This T cell receptor beta chain stems from a study of identical twins' blood T cells. On the study more broadly: About six alpha and about 6 beta libraries together yielded 50 million to 65 million reads. Study results and caveats: Out-of-frame TCRbeta clonotypes reportedly had markedly more similar V usage in twins than unrelated donors.

TCRdb itself ran the 5' RACE reads through MiXCR, one entry per CDR3 protein. In the table there are a few hundred thousand distinct CDR3 sequences, about 28% of which are singletons. The three twin pairs were reared together, likely meeting the same infections. The germline V gene encodes CDR1 SEHNR and CDR2 FQNEAQ (reference sequence). Trimming took 5 bases from V and 5 from J; bases not matched to a gene: 5. The CDR3 totals 14 residues. Details on this clonotype: Its antigen is not identified.

Sequences were obtained from PBMCs. The TCR sequence derives from a woman aged 18-50 years in good health. This chain connects TRBV7-9 to TRBJ2-2, with 7 bases that match TRBD1. The CDR3 region has the DNA TGTGCCAGCAGCAGAGAGGGGGCAACCGGGGAGCTGTTTTTT. This sequence encodes CASSREGATGELFF.